This T cell receptor beta chain was captured in a study of persistence of HIV-infected CD4 T cells. Points on this clone: Its matching antigen is unknown.

Study outcomes and limitations: Antigen-responding cells were enriched for degenerate expanded CDR3beta sequences.

Germline-derived CDR1 and CDR2 are MGHRA and YSYEKL. Unmatched junction bases numbered 4, after V lost 4 bases and J lost 3 bases. The length of the CDR3 is 15 residues. An overlapping HIV-1 Gag peptide pool stimulated these cells at 0.95 to 1 ug/peptide/mL. Sorted nonresponding memory CD4+ T cells were CD40L-negative, CD69-negative, CD45RO-high. The libraries were made with immunoSEQ version 4 in survey mode. Some clones are missing from TCRdb's copy, which holds only in-frame ones; the method was immunoSEQ multiplex PCR. The sample includes about 39,000 clones, 70% to 90% of them seen just once. The sequence was obtained from an adult with HIV. The donor label of this sample is uncertain. The sample here was cultured CD4+ T cells from PBMCs, taken from a patient who received antiretroviral therapy. J is TRBJ1-2 and V is TRBV4-1, with TRBD1 identical over 11 bases. The CDR3 DNA is TGCGCCAGCAGCCCAGGACAGGGGGCTGACTATGGCTACACCTTC. Its translation: CASSPGQGADYGYTF.